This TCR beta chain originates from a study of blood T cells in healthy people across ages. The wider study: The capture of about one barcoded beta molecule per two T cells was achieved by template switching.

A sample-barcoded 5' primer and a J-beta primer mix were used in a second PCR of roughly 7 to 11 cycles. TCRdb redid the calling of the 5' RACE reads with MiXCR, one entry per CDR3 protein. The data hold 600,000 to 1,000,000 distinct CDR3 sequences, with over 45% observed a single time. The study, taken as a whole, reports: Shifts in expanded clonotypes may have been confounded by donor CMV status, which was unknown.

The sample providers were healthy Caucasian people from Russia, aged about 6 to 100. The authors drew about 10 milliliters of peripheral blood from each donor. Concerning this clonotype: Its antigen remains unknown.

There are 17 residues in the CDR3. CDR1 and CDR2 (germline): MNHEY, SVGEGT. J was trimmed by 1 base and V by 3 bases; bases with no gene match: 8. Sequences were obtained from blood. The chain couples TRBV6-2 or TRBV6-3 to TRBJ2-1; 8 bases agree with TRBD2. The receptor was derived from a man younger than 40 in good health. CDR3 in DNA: TGTGCCAGCAGTTATAGGAGCGGGAGTCTTTCCTACAATGAGCAGTTCTTC. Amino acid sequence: CASSYRSGSLSYNEQFF.